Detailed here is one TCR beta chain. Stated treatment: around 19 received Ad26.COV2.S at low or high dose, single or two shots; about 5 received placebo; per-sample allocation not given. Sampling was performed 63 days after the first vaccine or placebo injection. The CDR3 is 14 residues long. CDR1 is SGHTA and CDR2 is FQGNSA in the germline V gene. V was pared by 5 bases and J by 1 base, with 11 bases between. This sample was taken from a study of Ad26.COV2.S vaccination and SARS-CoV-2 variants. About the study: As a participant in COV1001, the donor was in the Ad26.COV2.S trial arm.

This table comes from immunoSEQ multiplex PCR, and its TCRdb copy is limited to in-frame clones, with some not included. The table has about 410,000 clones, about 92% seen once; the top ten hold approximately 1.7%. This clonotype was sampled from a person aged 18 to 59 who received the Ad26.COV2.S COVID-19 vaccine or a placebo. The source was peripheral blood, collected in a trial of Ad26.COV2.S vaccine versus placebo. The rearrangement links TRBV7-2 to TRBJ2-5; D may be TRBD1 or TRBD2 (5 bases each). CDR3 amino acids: CASSTGAIQETQYF. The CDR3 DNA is TGTGCCAGCAGCACCGGGGCCATCCAAGAGACCCAGTACTTC.